The source of this T cell receptor (beta chain) is a study of blood T cell repertoires in COVID-19. Study context: Material from acute and convalescent COVID-19 was sourced from the United States, Italy and Spain. The cDNA or gDNA used as material had been derived from T cells, B-cell-depleted T cells, or PBMCs.

Seattle patient enrollment occurred during active infection, with longitudinal follow-up thereafter. Per the original methods: Amplification from reference gene primers served as the basis for estimated nucleated cell counts. TCRdb's table, derived via immunoSEQ multiplex PCR, lists solely in-frame clones and lacks some. V and J calls plus clone size are reproduced from that table; the DNA served to infer D and trimming. The data show some 220,000 clones, with approximately 78% seen just once and 5.2% held by the top ten. V lost 4 bases and J lost 3, with 13 bases in between. The germline V gene has CDR1 SGDLS and CDR2 YYNGEE. The CDR3 is 14 residues long.

The sequenced sample was peripheral blood. The sequence derives from a woman aged 65 to 85 with COVID-19, enrolled during active disease. The rearrangement joins TRBV9 to TRBJ1-1; no definite D call. DNA for the CDR3: TGTGCCAGCAGCCTCCCCGGGGTGGACACTGAAGCTTTCTTT. Amino acids: CASSLPGVDTEAFF.